What follows is one T cell receptor beta chain and its context. Germline V CDR1 and CDR2: GTSNPN, SVGIG (reference sequence). This CDR3 spans 11 amino acids. The data belong to a study of blood T cell repertoires in COVID-19. Across the study: The samples span acute and convalescent COVID-19 from the United States, Italy and Spain. PBMCs, B-cell-depleted T cells, or T cells provided the cDNA or gDNA that made up the material.

Per the original methods: Amplification of reference gene primers was used by the study to estimate nucleated cell counts. Sequencing was performed with immunoSEQ multiplex PCR; in TCRdb, only in-frame clones are kept and a portion is missing. V and J calls and clone size are copied from that table; D and trimming were computed from the DNA. The sample carries roughly 260,000 clones, roughly 84% recorded once. Sequencing input: peripheral blood. This receptor was obtained from a woman aged 40 to 50 who had recovered from COVID-19. V usage is TRBV30 and J usage is TRBJ2-7, with 10 bases lining up with TRBD2. The CDR3, as DNA: TGTGGCGCTAGCGGGGGCGGCGAGCAGTACTTC. This sequence encodes CGASGGGEQYF.